This TCR beta chain stems from a study of vaccination and CD4 T cells after COVID-19. At the level of the study: The post-COVID samples were taken a median about 98 days after diagnosis, anywhere from 35 to 161.

Study observations and caveats: Convalescent patients' clones that were vaccine-specific were spike mono-reactive in 304 of 307 cases.

This clonotype was observed a few times. Its specificity is unknown. The Oncomine TCR Beta short-read assay was what sequenced the DNA obtained from cultured CD4+ T cells. Each CDR3 protein gets one entry after TCRdb re-called the PCR reads with MiXCR. The sample yields a few thousand distinct CDR3 sequences, around 25% seen once. The CDR3 spans 13 residues. The J segment lost 3 bases and the V segment lost 6 bases, leaving 6 bases of the junction unmatched. CDR1 and CDR2 (germline): DFQATT, SNEGSKA (reference sequence). Sample treatment: approximately 10-day PBMC culture with coronavirus spike peptide pools or control peptides (ViraFEST assay).

The sequences come from CD4+ T cells from blood, cultured in vitro, collected after SARS-CoV-2 vaccination. The clonotype comes from a human donor who had recovered from COVID-19. This sequence joins TRBV20-1 and TRBJ2-7; TRBD2 aligns across 9 bases. CDR3 sequence (DNA): TGCAGTGCGACAAGCGGGAGGTTCTACGAGCAGTACTTC. It codes for CSATSGRFYEQYF.